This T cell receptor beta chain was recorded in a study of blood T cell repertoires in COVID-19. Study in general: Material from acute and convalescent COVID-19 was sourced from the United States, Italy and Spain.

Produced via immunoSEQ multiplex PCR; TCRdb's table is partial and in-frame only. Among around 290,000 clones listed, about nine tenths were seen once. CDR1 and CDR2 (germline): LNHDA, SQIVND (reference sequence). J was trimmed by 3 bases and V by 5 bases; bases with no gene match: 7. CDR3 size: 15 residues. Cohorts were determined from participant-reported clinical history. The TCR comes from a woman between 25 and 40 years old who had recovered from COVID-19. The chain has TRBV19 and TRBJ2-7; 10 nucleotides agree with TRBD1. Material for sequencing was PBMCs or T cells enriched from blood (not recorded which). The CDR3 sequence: CASSGPGQGNYEQYF. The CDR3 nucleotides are TGTGCCAGTAGTGGGCCGGGACAGGGGAACTACGAGCAGTACTTC.